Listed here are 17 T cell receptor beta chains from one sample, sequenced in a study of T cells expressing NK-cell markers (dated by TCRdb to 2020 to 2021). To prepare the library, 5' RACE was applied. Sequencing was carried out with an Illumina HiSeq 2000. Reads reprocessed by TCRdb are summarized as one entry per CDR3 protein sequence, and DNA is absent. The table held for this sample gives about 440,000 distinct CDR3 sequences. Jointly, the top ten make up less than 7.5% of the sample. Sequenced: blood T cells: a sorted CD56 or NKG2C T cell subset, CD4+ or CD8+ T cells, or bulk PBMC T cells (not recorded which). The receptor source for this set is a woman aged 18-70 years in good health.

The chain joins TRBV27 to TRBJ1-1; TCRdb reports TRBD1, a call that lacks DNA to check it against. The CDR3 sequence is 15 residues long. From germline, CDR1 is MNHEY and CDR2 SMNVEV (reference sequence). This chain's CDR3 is CASSSSTGIATEAFF.

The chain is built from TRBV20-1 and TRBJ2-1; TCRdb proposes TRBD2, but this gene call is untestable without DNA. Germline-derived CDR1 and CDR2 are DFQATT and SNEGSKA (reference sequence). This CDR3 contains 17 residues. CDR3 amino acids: CSASFTSTSGYYNEQFF.

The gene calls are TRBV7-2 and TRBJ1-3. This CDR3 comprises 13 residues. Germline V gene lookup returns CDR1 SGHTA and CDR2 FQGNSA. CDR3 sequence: CASSTNSGNTIYF. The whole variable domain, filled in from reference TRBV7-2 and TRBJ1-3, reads GAGVSQSPSNKVTEKGKDVELRCDPISGHTALYWYRQSLGQGLEFLIYFQGNSAPDKSGLPSDRFSAERTGGSVSTLTIQRTQQEDSAVYLCASSTNSGNTIYFGEGSWLTVV.

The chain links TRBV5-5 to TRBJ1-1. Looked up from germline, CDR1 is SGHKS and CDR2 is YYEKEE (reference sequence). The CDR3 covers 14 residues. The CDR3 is CASTEGRVWTEAFF.

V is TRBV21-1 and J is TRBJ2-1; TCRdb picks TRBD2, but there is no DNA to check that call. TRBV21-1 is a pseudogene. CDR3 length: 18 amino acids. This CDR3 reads CASTGRLAGGPTYNEQFF.

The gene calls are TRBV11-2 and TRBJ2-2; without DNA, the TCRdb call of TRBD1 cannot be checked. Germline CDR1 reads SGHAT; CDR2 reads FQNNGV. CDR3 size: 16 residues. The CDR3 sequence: CASSLAGRGNTGELFF.

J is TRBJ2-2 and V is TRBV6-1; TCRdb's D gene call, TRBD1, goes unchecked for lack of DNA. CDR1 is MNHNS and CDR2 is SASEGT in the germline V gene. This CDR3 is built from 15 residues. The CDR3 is CASTKKDRGVGELFF.

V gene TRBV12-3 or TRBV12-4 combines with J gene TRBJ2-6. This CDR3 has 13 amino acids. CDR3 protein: CASSDSGANVLTF.

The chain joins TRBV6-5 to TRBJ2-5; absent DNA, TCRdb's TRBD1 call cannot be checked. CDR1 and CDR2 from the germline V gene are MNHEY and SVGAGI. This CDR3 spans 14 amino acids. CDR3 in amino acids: CASSWRGPQETQYF.

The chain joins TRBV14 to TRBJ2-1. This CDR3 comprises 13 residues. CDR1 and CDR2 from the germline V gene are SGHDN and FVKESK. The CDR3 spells CASSQSLHNEQFF.

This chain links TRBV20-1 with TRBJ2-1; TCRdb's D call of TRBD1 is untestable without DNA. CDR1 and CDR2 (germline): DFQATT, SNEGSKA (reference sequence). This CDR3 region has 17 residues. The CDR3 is CSARDVFRGAVGNEQFF.

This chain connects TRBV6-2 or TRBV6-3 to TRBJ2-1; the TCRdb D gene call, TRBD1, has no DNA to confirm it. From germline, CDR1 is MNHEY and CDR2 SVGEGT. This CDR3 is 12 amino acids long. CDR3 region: CASRKDSARRFF.

The chain's CDR3 is CASSYSSYNSPLHF. V is TRBV6-5 and J is TRBJ1-6. Germline V gives CDR1 MNHEY, CDR2 SVGAGI. CDR3 size: 14 residues.

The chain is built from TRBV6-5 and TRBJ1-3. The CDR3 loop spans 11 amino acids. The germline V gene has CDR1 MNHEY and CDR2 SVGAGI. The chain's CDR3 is CASSSFDTIYF.

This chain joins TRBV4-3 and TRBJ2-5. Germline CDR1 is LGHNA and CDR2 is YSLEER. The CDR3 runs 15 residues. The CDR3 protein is CASSQTGNYQETQYF.

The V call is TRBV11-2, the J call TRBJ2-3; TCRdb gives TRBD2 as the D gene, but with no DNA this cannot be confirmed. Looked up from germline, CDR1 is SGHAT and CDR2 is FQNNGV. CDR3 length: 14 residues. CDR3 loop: CASSLAGGEDTQYF.

The CDR3 protein is CASSQGPPGTTGELFF. This chain links TRBV14 with TRBJ2-2; TCRdb proposes TRBD2, but this gene call is untestable without DNA. The CDR3 length is 16 residues. In germline, CDR1 is SGHDN, CDR2 FVKESK.